The present T cell receptor (beta chain) was sequenced within a study of T cells in women clearing cervical HPV infection. Sequencing used immunoSEQ multiplex PCR; TCRdb keeps in-frame clones, though not all of them. This sample contains tens of thousands of clones. To note about this clone: Its matching antigen is unknown. The sequenced fragment ends 3 residues before the CDR3 boundary, so the rest is inferred from the germline J gene.

The CDR3 is 13 residues long. Germline lookup yields CDR1 SGHRS and CDR2 YFSETQ. The V gene lost 2 bases and the J gene lost 8 bases, with 11 bases spanning the gap. Study observations and caveats: TRBV6-7 abundance was lower in cases than controls (around 0.1% versus 0.15%). CIN3+ cases had significantly higher TCR richness than controls; evenness did not differ.

The rearrangement joins TRBV5-1 to TRBJ2-1, with D possibly being TRBD2 (5 bases). The clonotype originates from a woman aged 18-70 years with a cervical HPV16 infection that either progressed to CIN3+ or cleared (not recorded which). Sequenced input: blood buffy coat. This chain's CDR3 is CASSFSSGDEQFF. CDR3 DNA (partial): TGCGCCAGCAGCTTTTCCTCCGGGGATGAG.